This T cell receptor (beta chain) originates from a study of shared clonotypes between healthy human individuals. Assay: immunoSEQ multiplex PCR; the TCRdb copy retains only in-frame clones and omits some. The sample holds about 480,000 clones, about 79% seen once. This clone was recorded at least ten times. The germline gives CDR1 KGHSH, CDR2 LQKENI. This CDR3 contains 15 residues. The ends were cut back, 0 bases at V and 1 base at J, with 7 bases in the middle. The chain joins TRBV18 to TRBJ2-1; no clear D gene. This TCR was sampled from a woman between 40 and 55 years old in good health. Some clones in this sample may be carry-over from other donors' samples. The specimen was PBMCs. This CDR3 is CASSPPGVSYNEQFF. As DNA, the CDR3 is TGTGCCAGCTCACCACCTGGAGTTTCCTACAATGAGCAGTTCTTC.